This T cell receptor (beta chain) was observed in a study of blood T cell repertoires in COVID-19. The table came from immunoSEQ multiplex PCR; TCRdb's copy has only in-frame clones and leaves some out. The data show roughly 200,000 clones, with around 80% seen just once and roughly a tenth held by the top ten. Germline CDR1 LNHNV, CDR2 YYDKDF (reference sequence). This CDR3 spans 15 amino acids. The ends lost 2 bases at V and 2 bases at J; junction bases unmatched: 1. The chain has TRBV15 and TRBJ2-1; 9 bases align to TRBD2. This sequence originates from an elderly woman with COVID-19, enrolled during active disease. Sequencing used peripheral blood. CDR3 amino acids: CATSRLAGTYNEQFF. CDR3 DNA: TGTGCCACCAGCAGACTAGCGGGGACCTACAATGAGCAGTTCTTC. The full variable domain, with the rest looked up from reference TRBV15 and TRBJ2-1, is DAMVIQNPRYQVTQFGKPVTLSCSQTLNHNVMYWYQQKSSQAPKLLFHYYDKDFNNEADTPDNFQSRRPNTSFCFLDIRSPGLGDTAMYLCATSRLAGTYNEQFFGPGTRLTVL.